Sequencing of this T cell receptor beta chain was carried out in a study of early T cells in non-severe SARS-CoV-2 infection. This clonotype has just a few counts. V was shortened by 2 bases and J by 7 bases, with 21 bases between the two germline ends. Per the germline V gene, CDR1 is DFQATT and CDR2 is SNEGSKA (reference sequence). This CDR3 is built from 15 residues. TCRdb recomputed calls from the 5' RACE reads with MiXCR, one row per CDR3 protein. The sample shows roughly 81,000 distinct CDR3 sequences, 12% of them seen only once. This TCR derives from an adult who was a healthcare worker with PCR-confirmed SARS-CoV-2 infection or an uninfected control (not recorded which). The chain carries TRBV20-1 and TRBJ2-7; D unresolved. Sequenced material: whole blood. The CDR3 DNA reads as TGCAGTGCTAGAATTGTCGTGGGCAGTGTGGGGGAGCAGTACTTC. Amino acid sequence: CSARIVVGSVGEQYF.